One and the same sample provided the 10 T cell receptor beta chains below, sequenced in a study of blood T cell repertoires in COVID-19. Using immunoSEQ multiplex PCR, the repertoire was profiled, and TCRdb retains in-frame clones only, with some absent. Of approximately 160,000 clones listed, approximately 80% are singletons. Sequenced: peripheral blood. These receptors all stem from a man aged 60 to 75 with acute or convalescent COVID-19.

The chain couples TRBV7-3 to TRBJ2-1; D gene uncertain. Germline V lookup: CDR1 SGHTA, CDR2 FQGTGA. The CDR3 contains 16 residues. V dropped 1 base and J dropped 0 bases, with 10 bases sitting between them. CDR3 region: CASSLMGMNSYNEQFF. The CDR3 nucleotides are TGTGCCAGCAGCTTAATGGGCATGAACTCCTACAATGAGCAGTTCTTC.

The rearrangement joins TRBV7-6 to TRBJ1-1, with D maybe TRBD1 (6 bases). The CDR3 spans 15 residues. Germline CDR1 is SGHVS and CDR2 is FNYEAQ. Trimming pared 1 base from V and 3 bases from J, leaving 12 bases between. The CDR3 nucleotides are TGTGCCAGCAGCTTAGTTACAGGGTGGGACACTGAAGCTTTCTTT. Its protein product is CASSLVTGWDTEAFF.

J is TRBJ2-1 and V is TRBV5-1; 16 bases are a match to TRBD2. The V segment lost 3 bases and the J segment 8 bases; nucleotides outside the gene matches: 8. The CDR3 is 17 amino acids. Germline-derived CDR1 and CDR2 are SGHRS and YFSETQ. This CDR3 is CASSYLGLAGGRDEQFF. The CDR3 coding sequence is TGCGCCAGCAGCTACCTGGGACTAGCGGGGGGGCGCGATGAGCAGTTCTTC.

V usage is TRBV3-1 (or the pseudogene TRBV3-2) and J usage is TRBJ1-1; D is unresolved. Germline CDR1 LGHDT, CDR2 YNNKEL (reference sequence). The CDR3 loop spans 15 amino acids. V was trimmed by 4 bases and J by 1 base, leaving 13 bases between them. The CDR3 is CASSLSTLGNTEAFF. The CDR3 DNA reads as TGTGCCAGCAGCCTTTCCACCCTCGGGAACACTGAAGCTTTCTTT.

This sequence joins TRBV18 and TRBJ2-3; D possibly corresponds to TRBD2 (6 bases). In germline, CDR1 is KGHSH, CDR2 LQKENI. Trimming cost V 4 bases and J 5 bases, with 10 bases left between them. The CDR3 is made up of 13 amino acids. The CDR3 loop reads CASSLPGGDTQYF. CDR3 nucleotide sequence: TGTGCCAGCTCACTGCCCGGGGGAGATACGCAGTATTTT.

This clone was observed a handful of times. The chain combines TRBV7-3 with TRBJ1-6; D remains ambiguous. CDR1 is SGHTA, CDR2 FQGTGA, per germline. The CDR3 is made up of 13 amino acids. Trimming shortened V by 7 bases and J by 10 bases, and 14 bases separated the two germline ends. The CDR3 nucleotides are TGTGCCAGCACCTTCGGGGTAGGGTCACCCCTCCACTTT. This codes for CASTFGVGSPLHF.

The chain links TRBV14 to TRBJ2-5; 9 nucleotides line up with TRBD2. CDR1 and CDR2 from the germline V gene are SGHDN and FVKESK. This CDR3 is built from 16 residues. Trimming at V came to 2 bases and at J to 2 bases, leaving 6 bases not matched to a gene. DNA of the CDR3: TGTGCCAGCAGCCAATGGGCGGGGGGGTCACAAGAGACCCAGTACTTC. It translates to CASSQWAGGSQETQYF.

The chain links TRBV11-1 to TRBJ2-1; TRBD1 matches at 7 bases. The ends lost 3 bases at V and 7 bases at J; junction bases unmatched: 9. The CDR3 contains 15 residues. Per the germline V gene, CDR1 is SGHAT and CDR2 is FQDESV (reference sequence). CDR3 protein: CASSFSEGAPNEQFF. The CDR3 nucleotides are TGTGCCAGCAGCTTTTCAGAGGGGGCCCCGAATGAGCAGTTCTTC.

This clone was counted a few times. The CDR3 sequence is CASSVNRVEADTQYF. The CDR3 DNA sequence: TGTGCCAGCAGTGTTAACAGGGTAGAAGCAGATACGCAGTATTTT. V gene TRBV2 combines with J gene TRBJ2-3; D might be TRBD1 (6 bases). The germline V gene has CDR1 SNHLY and CDR2 FYNNEI. The CDR3 totals 15 residues. Trimming cost V 4 bases and J 4 bases, with 15 bases left between them.

The chain has TRBV30 and TRBJ1-5, with D possibly being TRBD1 (5 bases). V gave up 3 bases and J gave up 2 bases, with 8 bases separating them. This CDR3 has 13 amino acids. Germline loops: CDR1 GTSNPN, CDR2 SVGIG (reference sequence). Here the CDR3 reads CAWSQQGNQPQHF. CDR3 DNA: TGTGCCTGGAGCCAACAGGGCAATCAGCCCCAGCATTTT.